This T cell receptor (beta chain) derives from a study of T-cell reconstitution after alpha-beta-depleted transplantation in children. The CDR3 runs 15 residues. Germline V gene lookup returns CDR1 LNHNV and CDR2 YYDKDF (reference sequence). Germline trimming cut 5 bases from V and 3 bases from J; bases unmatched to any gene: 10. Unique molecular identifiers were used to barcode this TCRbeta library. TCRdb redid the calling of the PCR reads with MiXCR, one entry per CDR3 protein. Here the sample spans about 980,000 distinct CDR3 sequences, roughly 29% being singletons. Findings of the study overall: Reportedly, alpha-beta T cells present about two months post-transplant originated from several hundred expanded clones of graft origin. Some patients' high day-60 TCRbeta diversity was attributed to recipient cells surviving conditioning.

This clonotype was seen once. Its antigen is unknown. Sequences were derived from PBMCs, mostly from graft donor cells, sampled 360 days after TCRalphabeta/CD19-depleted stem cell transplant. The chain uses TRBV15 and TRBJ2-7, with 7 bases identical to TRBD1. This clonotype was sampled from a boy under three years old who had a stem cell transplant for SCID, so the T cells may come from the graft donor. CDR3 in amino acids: CATSPRGTGYYEQYF. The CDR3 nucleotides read TGTGCCACCAGCCCCAGGGGGACGGGTTACTACGAGCAGTACTTC.